A selection of T cell receptor beta chains follows, all from one sample in a study of T cell responses to AZD1222 COVID-19 vaccine. The table came from immunoSEQ multiplex PCR; TCRdb's copy has only in-frame clones and leaves some out. The data show about 130,000 clones, 80% to 90% seen once. Sequencing used peripheral blood, obtained 28 days after the second AZD1222 dose. The receptors originated from an adult who received the AZD1222 COVID-19 vaccine. Each CDR3 is given with its conserved first and last residue. Fields, in order: V gene, D gene, clone size, J gene, CDR3 protein, CDR3 DNA. A D gene is named only where the DNA matches it firmly. A clone size is listed for some rows: how often the clone was seen (once, few, many), or a class if it is expanded.

V gene: TRBV2; D gene: TRBD2; clone size: -; J gene: TRBJ2-3; CDR3 protein: CASSVQLAGSSSQYF; CDR3 DNA: TGTGCCAGCAGTGTCCAACTAGCGGGGTCCTCATCACAGTATTTT
V gene: TRBV5-4; D gene: -; clone size: -; J gene: TRBJ1-1; CDR3 protein: CASSSTDRSNTEAFF; CDR3 DNA: TGTGCCAGCAGCTCGACGGACAGATCGAACACTGAAGCTTTCTTT
V gene: TRBV10-2; D gene: -; clone size: -; J gene: TRBJ1-2; CDR3 protein: CASSELSNYGYTF; CDR3 DNA: TGCGCCAGCAGTGAGCTGAGTAACTATGGCTACACCTTC
V gene: TRBV7-2; D gene: -; clone size: -; J gene: TRBJ2-5; CDR3 protein: CASSPISGLQETQYF; CDR3 DNA: TGTGCCAGCAGCCCCATCAGCGGGCTACAAGAGACCCAGTACTTC
V gene: TRBV19; D gene: TRBD1; clone size: -; J gene: TRBJ1-2; CDR3 protein: CASSIVPGQGPNYGYTF; CDR3 DNA: TGTGCCAGTAGTATAGTTCCCGGACAGGGACCTAACTATGGCTACACCTTC
V gene: TRBV18; D gene: -; clone size: once; J gene: TRBJ2-3; CDR3 protein: CASSPLGDTDTQYF; CDR3 DNA: TGTGCCAGCTCACCGCTGGGGGACACAGATACGCAGTATTTT
V gene: TRBV5-1; D gene: -; clone size: -; J gene: TRBJ1-1; CDR3 protein: CASSQARGQNTEAFF; CDR3 DNA: TGCGCCAGCAGCCAGGCGAGGGGCCAGAACACTGAAGCTTTCTTT
V gene: TRBV7-9; D gene: -; clone size: -; J gene: TRBJ1-4; CDR3 protein: CASSLGGSEKLFF; CDR3 DNA: TGTGCCAGCAGCTTAGGGGGCTCCGAAAAACTGTTTTTT
V gene: TRBV9; D gene: -; clone size: -; J gene: TRBJ1-1; CDR3 protein: CASSVGGGLNTEAFF; CDR3 DNA: TGTGCCAGCAGCGTAGGGGGCGGACTGAACACTGAAGCTTTCTTT
V gene: TRBV9; D gene: TRBD2; clone size: -; J gene: TRBJ2-1; CDR3 protein: CASSLAGGPVNEQFF; CDR3 DNA: TGTGCCAGCAGCTTAGCGGGGGGGCCAGTTAATGAGCAGTTCTTC
V gene: TRBV10-2; D gene: TRBD2; clone size: -; J gene: TRBJ2-7; CDR3 protein: CASSEWASGSDEQYF; CDR3 DNA: TGCGCCAGCAGTGAGTGGGCTAGCGGGAGCGACGAGCAGTACTTC
V gene: TRBV23-1; D gene: -; clone size: -; J gene: TRBJ2-5; CDR3 protein: CASSQSTLFQETQYF; CDR3 DNA: TGCGCCAGCAGTCAATCTACTCTTTTCCAAGAGACCCAGTACTTC
V gene: TRBV3-1/TRBV3-2; D gene: -; clone size: -; J gene: TRBJ2-3; CDR3 protein: CASSPTTDTQYF; CDR3 DNA: TGTGCCAGCAGCCCGACCACAGATACGCAGTATTTT